This TCR beta chain was observed in a study of PD-1 blockade in classical Hodgkin lymphoma. Study-wide results and caveats: A reduction in baseline TCR diversity was reportedly seen in newly diagnosed patients relative to healthy donors. The repertoire differences lack a defined cause, possibly disease activity or prior therapy.

The repertoire was sequenced with immunoSEQ multiplex PCR; TCRdb's copy has only in-frame clones and lacks some. The table lists roughly 70,000 clones, nearly 95% of them singletons. V gave up 4 bases and J gave up 2 bases, with 9 bases separating them. Germline V gene sequence: CDR1 SGHTA, CDR2 FQGNSA. This CDR3 has 14 amino acids. Of note for this clone: Its specificity is not known.

The time point was: newly diagnosed, previously untreated cHL patient sample. The comparison group had newly diagnosed, previously untreated classical Hodgkin lymphoma. The receptor's source is a human donor with classical Hodgkin lymphoma. The material sequenced was peripheral blood mononuclear cells (PBMCs). The genes are TRBV7-2 and TRBJ1-5; D remains ambiguous. The CDR3 loop reads CASSSLERNQPQHF. As DNA, the CDR3 is TGTGCCAGCAGCTCTCTCGAGCGCAATCAGCCCCAGCATTTT.